This entry features one T cell receptor (beta chain) sequence. The CDR3 extends over 12 amino acids. Trimming took 5 bases from V and 4 from J, leaving 6 bases between them. The germline V gene has CDR1 SEHNR and CDR2 FQNEAQ (reference sequence). This sample was included in a study of T cell responses to AZD1222 COVID-19 vaccine. Only in-frame clones appear in the TCRdb table, and some are missing; sequencing was by immunoSEQ multiplex PCR. This sample yields about 150,000 clones, of which approximately 90% are seen a single time; less than 2.5% belongs to the top ten. This clonotype was obtained from an adult who received the AZD1222 COVID-19 vaccine. V is TRBV7-9 and J is TRBJ2-1, with no clear D. Here the sequenced sample was peripheral blood, taken 28 days after the second AZD1222 dose. The CDR3 sequence is CASSLQYNEQFF. The CDR3 nucleotides read TGTGCCAGCAGCCTGCAGTACAATGAGCAGTTCTTC.